The entry below gives a single T cell receptor beta chain sequence along with its context. What it binds is unknown. Here immunoSEQ multiplex PCR was the method, and the copy in TCRdb shows in-frame clones only, minus some. Of roughly 150,000 clones in the sample, approximately 80% are singletons; the top ten hold 4.6%. The data stem from a study of cytotoxic CD8 clonotypes in ibrutinib-treated CLL. About the study: Complete response was seen in 2 patients and partial in some 24; about twelve progressed and roughly 14 stayed remitted after a median roughly 70 months. A median about 11 months of treatment, range 6 to 36, preceded the collection of response samples. Whole-study results and caveats: Baseline-level clonality went beyond age-matched healthy donors and moved in step with circulating CD8+ T-cell counts. Ibrutinib response saw clonality rise, and progression saw it return toward baseline.

The CDR3 length is 15 residues. V dropped 0 bases and J dropped 1 base, with 9 bases sitting between them. Germline CDR1 reads LNHDA; CDR2 reads SQIVND (reference sequence). This clonotype originated in a human donor with chronic lymphocytic leukemia. Sequences were derived from PBMCs, sampled after 24 months of ibrutinib treatment. This chain connects TRBV19 to TRBJ1-1; D call uncertain. CDR3 coding DNA: TGTGCCAGTAGTATAGAGGGGTTTACGAACACTGAAGCTTTCTTT. This gives the protein CASSIEGFTNTEAFF.